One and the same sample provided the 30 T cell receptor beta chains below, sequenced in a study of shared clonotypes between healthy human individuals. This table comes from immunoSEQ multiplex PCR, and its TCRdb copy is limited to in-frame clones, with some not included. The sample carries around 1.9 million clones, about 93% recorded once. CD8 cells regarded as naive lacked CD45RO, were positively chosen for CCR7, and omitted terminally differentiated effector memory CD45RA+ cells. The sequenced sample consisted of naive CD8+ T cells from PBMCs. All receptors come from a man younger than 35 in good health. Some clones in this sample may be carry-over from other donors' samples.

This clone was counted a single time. The CDR3 nucleotides are TGTGCCAGCAGCTCCTTACCTGGGGGGACCGCAAACACCGGGGAGCTGTTTTTT. Translated, it gives CASSSLPGGTANTGELFF. The chain is built from TRBV7-9 and TRBJ2-2; D perhaps matches TRBD2 (6 bases). Germline V gene lookup returns CDR1 SEHNR and CDR2 FQNEAQ (reference sequence). The CDR3 spans 18 residues. V lost 4 bases and J lost 2, with 20 bases in between.

The CDR3 DNA follows: TGTGCCAGCAGCAGAAGCGGGAGGGCCTACAATGAGCAGTTCTTC. Amino acids: CASSRSGRAYNEQFF. This chain connects TRBV11-2 to TRBJ2-1; TRBD2 agrees at 10 bases. The V gene end was trimmed by 5 bases and the J gene end by 2 bases; junction bases not matched to a gene: 3. This CDR3 comprises 15 residues. Germline V CDR1 and CDR2: SGHAT, FQNNGV. Complete variable domain (other parts from reference TRBV11-2 and TRBJ2-1): EAGVAQSPRYKIIEKRQSVAFWCNPISGHATLYWYQQILGQGPKLLIQFQNNGVVDDSQLPKDRFSAERLKGVDSTLKIQPAKLEDSAVYLCASSRSGRAYNEQFFGPGTRLTVL.

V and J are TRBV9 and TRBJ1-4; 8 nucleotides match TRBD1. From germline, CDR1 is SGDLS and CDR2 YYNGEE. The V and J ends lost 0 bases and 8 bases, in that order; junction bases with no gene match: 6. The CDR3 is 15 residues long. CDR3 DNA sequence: TGTGCCAGCAGCGTAGGAGGACAGGGAAAGGAAAAACTGTTTTTT. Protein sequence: CASSVGGQGKEKLFF.

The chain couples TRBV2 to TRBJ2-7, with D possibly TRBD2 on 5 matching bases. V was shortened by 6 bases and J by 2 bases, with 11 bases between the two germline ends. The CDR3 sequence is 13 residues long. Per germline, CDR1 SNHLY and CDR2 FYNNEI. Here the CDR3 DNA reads TGTGCCAGCAGGCCCCCAGCGGCCTACGAGCAGTACTTC. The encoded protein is CASRPPAAYEQYF. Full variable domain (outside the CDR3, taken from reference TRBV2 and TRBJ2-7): EPEVTQTPSHQVTQMGQEVILRCVPISNHLYFYWYRQILGQKVEFLVSFYNNEISEKSEIFDDQFSVERPDGSNFTLKIRSTKLEDSAMYFCASRPPAAYEQYFGPGTRLTVT.

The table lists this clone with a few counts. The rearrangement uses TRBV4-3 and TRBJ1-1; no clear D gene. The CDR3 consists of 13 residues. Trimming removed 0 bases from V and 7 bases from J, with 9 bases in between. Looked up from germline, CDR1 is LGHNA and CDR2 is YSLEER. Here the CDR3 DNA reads TGCGCCAGCAGCCAAGAGAGAAAGAGTGAAGCTTTCTTT. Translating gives CASSQERKSEAFF.

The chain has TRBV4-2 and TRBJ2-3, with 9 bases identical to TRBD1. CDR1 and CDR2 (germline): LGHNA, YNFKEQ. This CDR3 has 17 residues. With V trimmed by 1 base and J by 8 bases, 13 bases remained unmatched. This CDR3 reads CASSQVRQGVFRATQYF. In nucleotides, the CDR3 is TGTGCCAGCAGCCAAGTGCGACAGGGGGTTTTTCGTGCTACGCAGTATTTT.

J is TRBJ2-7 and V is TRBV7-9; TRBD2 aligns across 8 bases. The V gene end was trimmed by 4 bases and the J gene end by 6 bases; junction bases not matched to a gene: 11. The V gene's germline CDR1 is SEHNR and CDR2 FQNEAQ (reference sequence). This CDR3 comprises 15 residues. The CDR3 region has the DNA TGTGCCAGCAGCTCTCCGGCGGGACTAGGGGCCGAGCAGTACTTC. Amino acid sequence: CASSSPAGLGAEQYF.

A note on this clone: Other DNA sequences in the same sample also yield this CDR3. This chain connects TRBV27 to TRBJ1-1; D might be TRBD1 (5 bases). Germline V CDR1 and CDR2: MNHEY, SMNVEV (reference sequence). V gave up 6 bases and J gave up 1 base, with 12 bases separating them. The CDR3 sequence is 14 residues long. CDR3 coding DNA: TGTGCCAGCAGCCCAAGAGGGGAGAACACTGAAGCTTTCTTT. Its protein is CASSPRGENTEAFF.

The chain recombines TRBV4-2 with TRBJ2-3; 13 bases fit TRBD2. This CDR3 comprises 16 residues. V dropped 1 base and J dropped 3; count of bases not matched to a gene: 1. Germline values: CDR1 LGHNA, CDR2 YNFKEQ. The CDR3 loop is CASSQGTSGRTDTQYF. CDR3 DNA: TGTGCCAGCAGCCAAGGGACTAGCGGGAGAACAGATACGCAGTATTTT.

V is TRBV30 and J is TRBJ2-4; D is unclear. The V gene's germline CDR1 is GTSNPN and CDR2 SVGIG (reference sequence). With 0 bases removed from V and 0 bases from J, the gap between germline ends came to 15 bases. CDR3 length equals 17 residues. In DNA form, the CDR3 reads TGTGCCTGGAGTGTAAACTGGGCGATGATAGCCAAAAACATTCAGTACTTC. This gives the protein CAWSVNWAMIAKNIQYF.

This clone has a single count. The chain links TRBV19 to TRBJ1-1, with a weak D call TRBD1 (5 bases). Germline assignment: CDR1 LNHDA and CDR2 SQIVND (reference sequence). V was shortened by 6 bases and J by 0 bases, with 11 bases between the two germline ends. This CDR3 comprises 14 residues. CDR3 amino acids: CASRGRYMNTEAFF. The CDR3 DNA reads TGTGCCAGTAGGGGACGGTACATGAACACTGAAGCTTTCTTT.

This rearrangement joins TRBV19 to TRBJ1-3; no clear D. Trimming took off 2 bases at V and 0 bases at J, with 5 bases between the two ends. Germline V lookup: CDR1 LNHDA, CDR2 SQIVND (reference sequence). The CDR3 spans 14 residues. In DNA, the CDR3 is TGTGCCAGTAGTATACGCCACTCTGGAAACACCATATATTTT. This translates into CASSIRHSGNTIYF.

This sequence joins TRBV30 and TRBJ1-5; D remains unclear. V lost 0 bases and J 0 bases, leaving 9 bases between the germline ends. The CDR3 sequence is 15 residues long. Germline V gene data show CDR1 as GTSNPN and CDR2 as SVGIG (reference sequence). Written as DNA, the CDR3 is TGTGCCTGGAGTGTCCGAGGTTTTAGCAATCAGCCCCAGCATTTT. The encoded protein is CAWSVRGFSNQPQHF. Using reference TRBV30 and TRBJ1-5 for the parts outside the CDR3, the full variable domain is SQTIHQWPATLVQPVGSPLSLECTVEGTSNPNLYWYRQAAGRGLQLLFYSVGIGQISSEVPQNLSASRPQDRQFILSSKKLLLSDSGFYLCAWSVRGFSNQPQHFGDGTRLSIL.

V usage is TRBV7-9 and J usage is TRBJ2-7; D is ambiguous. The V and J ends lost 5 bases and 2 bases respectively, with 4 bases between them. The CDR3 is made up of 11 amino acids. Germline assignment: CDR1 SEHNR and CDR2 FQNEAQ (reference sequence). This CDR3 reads CASSEAYEQYF. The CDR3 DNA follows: TGTGCCAGCAGCGAGGCCTACGAGCAGTACTTC.

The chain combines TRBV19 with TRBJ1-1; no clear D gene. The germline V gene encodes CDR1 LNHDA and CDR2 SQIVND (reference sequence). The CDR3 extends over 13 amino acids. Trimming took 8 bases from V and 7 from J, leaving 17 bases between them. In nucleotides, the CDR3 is TGTGCCAGTGGAGGTGGTAGCGTGGTTGAAGCTTTCTTT. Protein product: CASGGGSVVEAFF.

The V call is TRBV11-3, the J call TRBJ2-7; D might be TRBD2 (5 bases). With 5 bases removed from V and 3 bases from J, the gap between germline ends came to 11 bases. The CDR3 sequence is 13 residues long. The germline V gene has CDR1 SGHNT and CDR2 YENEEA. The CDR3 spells CASSPTRSYEQYF. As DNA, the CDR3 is TGTGCCAGCAGCCCCACTAGGAGCTACGAGCAGTACTTC. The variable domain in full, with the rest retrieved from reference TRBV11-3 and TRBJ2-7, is EAGVVQSPRYKIIEKKQPVAFWCNPISGHNTLYWYLQNLGQGPELLIRYENEEAVDDSQLPKDRFSAERLKGVDSTLKIQPAELGDSAVYLCASSPTRSYEQYFGPGTRLTVT.

DNA for the CDR3: TGCAGTGCTACCGAACGTGAGCAGTTCTTC. It codes for CSATEREQFF. This rearrangement joins TRBV20-1 to TRBJ2-1, with D hard to call. Per germline, CDR1 DFQATT and CDR2 SNEGSKA (reference sequence). The CDR3 spans 10 residues. Trimming took off 4 bases at V and 9 bases at J, with 7 bases between the two ends.

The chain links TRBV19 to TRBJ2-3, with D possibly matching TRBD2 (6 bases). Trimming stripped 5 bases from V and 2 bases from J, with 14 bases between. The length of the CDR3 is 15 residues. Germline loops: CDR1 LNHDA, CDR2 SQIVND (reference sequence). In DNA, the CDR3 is TGTGCCAGTAGTCCCCGAGCGGGTAACACAGATACGCAGTATTTT. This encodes CASSPRAGNTDTQYF.

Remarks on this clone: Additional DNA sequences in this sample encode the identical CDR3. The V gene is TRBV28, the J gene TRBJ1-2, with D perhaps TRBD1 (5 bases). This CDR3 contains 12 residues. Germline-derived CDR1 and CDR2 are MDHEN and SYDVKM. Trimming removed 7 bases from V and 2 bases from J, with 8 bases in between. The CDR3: CASTGENYGYTF. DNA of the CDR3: TGTGCCAGCACGGGGGAGAACTATGGCTACACCTTC.

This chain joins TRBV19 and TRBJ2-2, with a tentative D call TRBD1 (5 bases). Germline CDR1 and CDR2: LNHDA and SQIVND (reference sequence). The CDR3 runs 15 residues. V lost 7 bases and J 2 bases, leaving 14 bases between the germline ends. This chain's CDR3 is CASIGAGKNTGELFF. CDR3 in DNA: TGTGCCAGTATAGGGGCAGGGAAAAACACCGGGGAGCTGTTTTTT.

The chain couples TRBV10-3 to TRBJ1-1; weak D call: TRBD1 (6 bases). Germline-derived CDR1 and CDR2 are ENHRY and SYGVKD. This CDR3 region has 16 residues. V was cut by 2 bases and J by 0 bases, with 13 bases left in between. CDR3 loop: CAISETWDIVNTEAFF. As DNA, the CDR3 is TGTGCCATCAGTGAGACCTGGGACATCGTGAACACTGAAGCTTTCTTT.

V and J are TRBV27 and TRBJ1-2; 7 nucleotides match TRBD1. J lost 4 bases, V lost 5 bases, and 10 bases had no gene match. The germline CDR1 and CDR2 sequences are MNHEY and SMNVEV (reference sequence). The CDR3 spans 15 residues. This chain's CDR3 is CASSPRQGALYGYTF. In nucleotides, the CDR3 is TGTGCCAGCAGTCCCAGACAGGGTGCCCTCTATGGCTACACCTTC.

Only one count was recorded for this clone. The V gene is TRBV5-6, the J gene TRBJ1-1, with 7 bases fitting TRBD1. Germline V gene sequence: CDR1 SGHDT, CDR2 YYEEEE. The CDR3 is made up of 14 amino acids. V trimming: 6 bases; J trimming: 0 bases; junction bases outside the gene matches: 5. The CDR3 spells CASNGQDMNTEAFF. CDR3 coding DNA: TGTGCCAGCAACGGACAGGACATGAACACTGAAGCTTTCTTT.

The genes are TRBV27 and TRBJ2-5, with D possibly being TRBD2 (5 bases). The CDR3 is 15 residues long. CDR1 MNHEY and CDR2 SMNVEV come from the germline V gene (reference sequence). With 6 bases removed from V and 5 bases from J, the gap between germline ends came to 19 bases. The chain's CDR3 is CASSPVASGRETQYF. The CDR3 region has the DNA TGTGCCAGCAGCCCCGTAGCGTCGGGAAGGGAGACCCAGTACTTC.

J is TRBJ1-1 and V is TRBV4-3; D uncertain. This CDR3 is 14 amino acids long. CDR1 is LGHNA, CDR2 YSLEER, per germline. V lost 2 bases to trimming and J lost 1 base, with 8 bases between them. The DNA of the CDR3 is TGCGCCAGCAGCCAATTAGAGGGGAACACTGAAGCTTTCTTT. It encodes CASSQLEGNTEAFF.

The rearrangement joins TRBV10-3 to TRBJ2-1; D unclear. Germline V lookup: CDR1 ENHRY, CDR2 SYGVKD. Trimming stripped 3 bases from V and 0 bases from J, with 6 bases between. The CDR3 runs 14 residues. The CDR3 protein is CAISDRSSYNEQFF. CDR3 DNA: TGTGCCATCAGTGACAGAAGCTCCTACAATGAGCAGTTCTTC.

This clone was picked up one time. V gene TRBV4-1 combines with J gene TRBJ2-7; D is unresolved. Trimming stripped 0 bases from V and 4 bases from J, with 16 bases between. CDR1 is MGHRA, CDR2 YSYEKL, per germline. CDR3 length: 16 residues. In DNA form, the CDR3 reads TGCGCCAGCAGCCAAGATCCTGTTGCAAAGGGATACGAGCAGTACTTC. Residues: CASSQDPVAKGYEQYF.

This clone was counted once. This CDR3 is CASSQDGTGGSYEQYF. The CDR3 DNA follows: TGCGCCAGCAGCCAAGATGGGACAGGGGGTTCCTACGAGCAGTACTTC. The rearrangement joins TRBV4-3 to TRBJ2-7; 11 bases line up with TRBD1. V lost 0 bases to trimming and J lost 1 base; unmatched junction nucleotides: 2. The CDR3 has 16 amino acids. Germline CDR1 reads LGHNA; CDR2 reads YSLEER.

The CDR3 DNA reads as TGTGCCAGCAGTCCACACAGGGGATCCTACGAGCAGTACTTC. Its translation is CASSPHRGSYEQYF. This chain uses TRBV9 with TRBJ2-7, with TRBD1 matching over 7 bases. This CDR3 comprises 14 residues. Trimming at V came to 5 bases and at J to 1 base, leaving 6 bases not matched to a gene. CDR1 and CDR2 from the germline V gene are SGDLS and YYNGEE.

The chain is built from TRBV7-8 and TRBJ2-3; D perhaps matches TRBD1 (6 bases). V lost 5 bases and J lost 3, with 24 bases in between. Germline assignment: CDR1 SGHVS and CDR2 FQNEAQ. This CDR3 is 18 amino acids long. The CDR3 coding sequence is TGTGCCAGCAGCGGACCCCGAGGGGGAAGGCAGGCAACAGATACGCAGTATTTT. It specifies CASSGPRGGRQATDTQYF.